One T cell receptor beta chain is described in this entry. Its antigen is currently unknown. This sample was included in a study of T cell responses to AZD1222 COVID-19 vaccine. Study-wide points: At baseline, just five to seven AZD1222 recipients tested seropositive. The donor cohort was predominantly white British with a female majority, and clonal diversity may have been underestimated. Variant regions that are unmutated are reportedly the target of nearly half of spike-specific TCRs. Spike-specific TCR repertoires showed rising breadth and depth after two AZD1222 doses.

CDR1 and CDR2 from the germline V gene are KGHSH and LQKENI. V gave up 4 bases and J gave up 4 bases, with 14 bases separating them. CDR3 length: 15 amino acids. Clones were sequenced by immunoSEQ multiplex PCR, and TCRdb holds only the in-frame ones, with some missing. The sample lists some 95,000 clones, 85% to 90% occurring once. The rearrangement links TRBV18 to TRBJ1-5; D perhaps matches TRBD1 (6 bases). Sequenced here: peripheral blood, sampled on day 0 of MenACWY control vaccination. This clonotype was obtained from an adult in good health. CDR3 sequence reads: CASSLDRNPNQPQHF. In nucleotides, the CDR3 is TGTGCCAGCTCACTAGACAGGAACCCGAATCAGCCCCAGCATTTT.